This record looks at one T cell receptor beta chain sequence and its context. The data were taken from a study of blood T cell repertoires in COVID-19. Study-level information: The United States, Italy and Spain were the sources of the acute and convalescent COVID-19 samples. The analysed material was cDNA or gDNA that came from T cells, B-cell-depleted T cells, or PBMCs.

Authors' data handling: From reference gene primer amplification, estimates of nucleated cell counts were derived. The protocol was immunoSEQ multiplex PCR, while the TCRdb copy is restricted to in-frame clones and leaves out a portion. V and J calls and clone size come straight from that table; D and trimming were deduced from the DNA. The table shows approximately 300,000 clones, with around four fifths occurring only once. Germline CDR1 reads KGHSH; CDR2 reads LQKENI. Trimming removed 5 bases from V and 2 bases from J, with 12 bases in between. The CDR3 runs 14 residues. The receptor was derived from a woman aged 45-59 years with acute or convalescent COVID-19. Sequenced input: peripheral blood. This sequence joins TRBV18 and TRBJ1-1, with D maybe TRBD1 (5 bases). The CDR3 coding sequence is TGTGCCAGCTCATTCGACACAGGAAACACTGAAGCTTTCTTT. It specifies CASSFDTGNTEAFF. Filled out from reference TRBV18 and TRBJ1-1, the complete variable domain reads NAGVMQNPRHLVRRRGQEARLRCSPMKGHSHVYWYRQLPEEGLKFMVYLQKENIIDESGMPKERFSAEFPKEGPSILRIQQVVRGDSAAYFCASSFDTGNTEAFFGQGTRLTVV.